The sample holds a few counts of the clone carrying this TCR beta chain. The CDR3 covers 12 residues. V lost 6 bases and J lost 4, with 9 bases in between. The V gene's germline CDR1 is SNHLY and CDR2 FYNNEI. This entry is derived from a study of response to subunit inactivated influenza vaccine. TCRdb re-called the RT-PCR reads through MiXCR, storing one row per CDR3 protein. Among 500,000 to 600,000 distinct CDR3 sequences, about 11% were seen once, and the ten largest hold roughly 9.6%. The same data also went into a second study, on T cells expressing NK-cell markers. Per that paper: With UMIs, 5'RACE template switching was used to make TCR beta cDNA. Sorted CD3+CD56+NKG2C+, CD3+CD56+NKG2C- and CD3+CD56-NKG2C+ T-cell subsets were beta-chain profiled. Once again these clonotypes came out on top in the CD3+CD56-NKG2C+ fraction of four donors.

The sequences come from PBMCs from blood, collected on the day of vaccination. This chain links TRBV2 with TRBJ2-5; no clear D gene. The receptor was isolated from a man between 50 and 59 years old who received an inactivated influenza vaccine. This chain's CDR3 is CASRKDVETQYF. The CDR3 DNA follows: TGTGCCAGCAGGAAGGATGTAGAGACCCAGTACTTC.